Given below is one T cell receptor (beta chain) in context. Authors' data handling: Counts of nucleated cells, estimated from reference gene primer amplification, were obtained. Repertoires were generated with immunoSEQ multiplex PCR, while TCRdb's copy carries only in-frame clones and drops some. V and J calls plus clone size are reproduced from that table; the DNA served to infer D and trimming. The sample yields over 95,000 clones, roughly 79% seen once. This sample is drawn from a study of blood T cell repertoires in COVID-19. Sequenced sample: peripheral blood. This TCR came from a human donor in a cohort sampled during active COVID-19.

In DNA, the CDR3 is TGTGCCATCAGCACTGGGACAGCTAACTATGGCTACACCTTC. Its translation is CAISTGTANYGYTF. V gene TRBV10-3 combines with J gene TRBJ1-2; TRBD1 agrees at 7 bases. Germline V lookup: CDR1 ENHRY, CDR2 SYGVKD. V was pared by 6 bases and J by 0 bases, with 4 bases of the junction left unmatched. This CDR3 is 14 amino acids long.